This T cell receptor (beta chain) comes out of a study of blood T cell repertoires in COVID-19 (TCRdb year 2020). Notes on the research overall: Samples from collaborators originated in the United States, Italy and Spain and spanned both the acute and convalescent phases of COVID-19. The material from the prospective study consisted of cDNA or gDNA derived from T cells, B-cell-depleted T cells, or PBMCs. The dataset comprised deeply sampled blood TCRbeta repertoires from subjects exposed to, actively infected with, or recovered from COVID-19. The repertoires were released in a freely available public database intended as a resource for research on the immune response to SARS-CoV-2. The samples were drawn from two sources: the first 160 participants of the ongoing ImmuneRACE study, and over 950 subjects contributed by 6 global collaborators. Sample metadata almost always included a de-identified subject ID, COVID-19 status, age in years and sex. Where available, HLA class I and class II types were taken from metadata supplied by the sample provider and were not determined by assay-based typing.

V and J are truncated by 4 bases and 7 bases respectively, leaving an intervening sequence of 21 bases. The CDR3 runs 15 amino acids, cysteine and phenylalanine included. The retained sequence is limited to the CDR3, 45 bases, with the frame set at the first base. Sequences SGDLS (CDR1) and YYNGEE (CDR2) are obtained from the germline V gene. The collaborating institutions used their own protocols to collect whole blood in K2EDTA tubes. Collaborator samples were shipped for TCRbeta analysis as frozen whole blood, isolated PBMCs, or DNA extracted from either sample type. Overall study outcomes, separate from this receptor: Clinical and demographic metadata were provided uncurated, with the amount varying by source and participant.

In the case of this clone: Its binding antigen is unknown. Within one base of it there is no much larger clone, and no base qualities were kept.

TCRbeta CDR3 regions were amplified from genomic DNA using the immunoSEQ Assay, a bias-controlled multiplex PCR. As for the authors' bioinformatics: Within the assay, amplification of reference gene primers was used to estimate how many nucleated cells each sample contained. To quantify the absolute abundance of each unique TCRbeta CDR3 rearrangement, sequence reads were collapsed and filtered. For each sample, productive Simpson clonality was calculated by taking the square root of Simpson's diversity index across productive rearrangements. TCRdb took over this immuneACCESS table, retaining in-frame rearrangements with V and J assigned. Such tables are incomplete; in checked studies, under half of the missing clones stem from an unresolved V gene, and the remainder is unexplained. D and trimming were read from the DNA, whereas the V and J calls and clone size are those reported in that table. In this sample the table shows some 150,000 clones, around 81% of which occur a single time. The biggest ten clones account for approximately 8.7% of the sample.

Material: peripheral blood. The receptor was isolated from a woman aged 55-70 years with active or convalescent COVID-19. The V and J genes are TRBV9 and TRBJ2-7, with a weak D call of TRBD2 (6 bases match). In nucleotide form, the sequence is TGTGCCAGCAGCCAGGCCCCCGGGAGTATAGGGGAGCAGTACTTC. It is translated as CASSQAPGSIGEQYF.